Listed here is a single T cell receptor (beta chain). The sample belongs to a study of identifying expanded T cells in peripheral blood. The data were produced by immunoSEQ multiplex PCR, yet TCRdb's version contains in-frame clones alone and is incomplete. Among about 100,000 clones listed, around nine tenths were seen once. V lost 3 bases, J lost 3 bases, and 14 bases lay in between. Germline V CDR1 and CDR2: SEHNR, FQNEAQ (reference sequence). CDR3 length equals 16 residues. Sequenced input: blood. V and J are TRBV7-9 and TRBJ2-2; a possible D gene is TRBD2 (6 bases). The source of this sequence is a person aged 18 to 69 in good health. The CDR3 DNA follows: TGTGCCAGCAGCTTCGCCTCCGGCGGGGACACCGGGGAGCTGTTTTTT. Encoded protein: CASSFASGGDTGELFF. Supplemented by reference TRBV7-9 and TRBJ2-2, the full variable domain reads DTGVSQNPRHKITKRGQNVTFRCDPISEHNRLYWYRQTLGQGPEFLTYFQNEAQLEKSRLLSDRFSAERPKGSFSTLEIQRTEQGDSAMYLCASSFASGGDTGELFFGEGSRLTVL.